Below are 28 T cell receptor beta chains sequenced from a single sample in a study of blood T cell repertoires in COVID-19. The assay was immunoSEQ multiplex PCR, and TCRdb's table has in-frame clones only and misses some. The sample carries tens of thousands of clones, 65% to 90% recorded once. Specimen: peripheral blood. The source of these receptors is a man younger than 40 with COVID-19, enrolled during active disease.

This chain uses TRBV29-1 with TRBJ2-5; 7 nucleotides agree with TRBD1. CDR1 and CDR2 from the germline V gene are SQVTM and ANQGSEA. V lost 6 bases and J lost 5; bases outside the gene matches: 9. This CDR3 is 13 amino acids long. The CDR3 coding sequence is TGCAGCGTCGAGGGGGCTTTAGGGGAGACCCAGTACTTC. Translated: CSVEGALGETQYF.

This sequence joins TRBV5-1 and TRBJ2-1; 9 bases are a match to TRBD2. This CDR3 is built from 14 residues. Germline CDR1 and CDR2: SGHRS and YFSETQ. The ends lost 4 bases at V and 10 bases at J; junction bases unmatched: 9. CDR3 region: CASSIGTSLEEQFF. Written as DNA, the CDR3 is TGCGCCAGCAGCATCGGGACTAGCTTAGAGGAGCAGTTCTTC. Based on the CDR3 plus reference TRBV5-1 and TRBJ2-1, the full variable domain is KAGVTQTPRYLIKTRGQQVTLSCSPISGHRSVSWYQQTPGQGLQFLFEYFSETQRNKGNFPGRFSGRQFSNSRSEMNVSTLELGDSALYLCASSIGTSLEEQFFGPGTRLTVL.

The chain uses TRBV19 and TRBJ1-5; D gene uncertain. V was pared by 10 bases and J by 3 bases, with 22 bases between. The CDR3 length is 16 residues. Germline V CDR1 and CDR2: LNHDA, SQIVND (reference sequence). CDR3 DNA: TGTGCCACAAATCCGACTACAAGGCACGCCAATCAGCCCCAGCATTTT. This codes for CATNPTTRHANQPQHF.

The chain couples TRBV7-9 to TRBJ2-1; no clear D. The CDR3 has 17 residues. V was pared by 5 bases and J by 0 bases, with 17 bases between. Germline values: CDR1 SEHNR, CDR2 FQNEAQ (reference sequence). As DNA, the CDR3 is TGTGCCAGCAGCATGGTAGAGATGCACAGCTCCTACAATGAGCAGTTCTTC. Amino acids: CASSMVEMHSSYNEQFF.

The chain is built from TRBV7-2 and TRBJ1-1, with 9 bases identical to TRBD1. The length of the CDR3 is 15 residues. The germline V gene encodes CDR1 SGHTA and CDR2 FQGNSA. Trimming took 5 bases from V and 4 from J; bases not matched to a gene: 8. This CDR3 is CASSPNRGLITEAFF. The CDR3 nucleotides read TGTGCCAGCAGCCCTAACAGGGGGCTGATCACTGAAGCTTTCTTT.

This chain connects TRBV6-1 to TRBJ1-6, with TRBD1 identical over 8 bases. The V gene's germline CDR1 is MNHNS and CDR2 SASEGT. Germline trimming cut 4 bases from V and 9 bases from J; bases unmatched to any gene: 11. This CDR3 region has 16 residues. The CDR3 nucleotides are TGTGCCAGCAGTGGACAGGGGAATTTGGGGGGTTCACCCCTCCACTTT. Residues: CASSGQGNLGGSPLHF.

The CDR3 coding sequence is TGCGCCAGCAGCCAAGACATTTACCCGGACAGGGTTTCCGGGGAGCTGTTTTTT. Protein: CASSQDIYPDRVSGELFF. The chain combines TRBV4-3 with TRBJ2-2, with TRBD1 identical over 8 bases. Trimming cost V 0 bases and J 6 bases; bases outside gene matches: 12. Germline V gene lookup returns CDR1 LGHNA and CDR2 YSLEER. The CDR3 extends over 18 amino acids.

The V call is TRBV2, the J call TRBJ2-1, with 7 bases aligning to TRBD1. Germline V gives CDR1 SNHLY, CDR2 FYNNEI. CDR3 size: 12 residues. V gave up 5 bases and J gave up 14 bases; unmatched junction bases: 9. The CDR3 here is CASSIRQGHKFF. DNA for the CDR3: TGTGCCAGCAGTATTCGACAGGGTCATAAGTTCTTC.

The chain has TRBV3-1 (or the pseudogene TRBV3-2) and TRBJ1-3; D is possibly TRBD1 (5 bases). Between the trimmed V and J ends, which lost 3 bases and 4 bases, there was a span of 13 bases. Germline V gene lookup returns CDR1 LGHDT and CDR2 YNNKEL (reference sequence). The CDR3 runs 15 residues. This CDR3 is CASSQTQGAGNTIYF. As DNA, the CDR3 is TGTGCCAGCAGCCAGACCCAAGGGGCAGGAAACACCATATATTTT.

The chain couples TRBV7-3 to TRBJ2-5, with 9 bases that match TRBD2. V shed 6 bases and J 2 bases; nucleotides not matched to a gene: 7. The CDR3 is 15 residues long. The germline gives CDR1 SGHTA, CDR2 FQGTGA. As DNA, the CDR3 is TGTGCCAGCAGACAGGGACTAGCCACTCAAGAGACCCAGTACTTC. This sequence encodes CASRQGLATQETQYF.

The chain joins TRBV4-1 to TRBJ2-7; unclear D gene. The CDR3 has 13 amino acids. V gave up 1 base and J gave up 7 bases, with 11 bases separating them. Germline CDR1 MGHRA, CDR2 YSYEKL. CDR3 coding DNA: TGCGCCAGCAGCCAAGCGAGTGGTTGGGAGCAGTACTTC. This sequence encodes CASSQASGWEQYF.

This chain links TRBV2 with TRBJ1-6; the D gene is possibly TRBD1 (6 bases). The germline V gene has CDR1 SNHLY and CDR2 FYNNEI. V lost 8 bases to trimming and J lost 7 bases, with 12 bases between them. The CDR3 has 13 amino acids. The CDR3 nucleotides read TGTGCCAGCGGGGGCTTGGGAAATTCACCCCTCCACTTT. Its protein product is CASGGLGNSPLHF.

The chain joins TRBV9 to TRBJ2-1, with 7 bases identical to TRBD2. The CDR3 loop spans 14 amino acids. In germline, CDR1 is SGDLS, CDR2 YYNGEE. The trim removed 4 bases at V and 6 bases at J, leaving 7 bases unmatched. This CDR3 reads CASSPIPGGNEQFF. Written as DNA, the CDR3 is TGTGCCAGCAGCCCCATCCCGGGGGGCAATGAGCAGTTCTTC.

CDR3 in amino acids: CASAGPAGQNEQFF. The DNA for the CDR3 is TGTGCCAGCGCCGGGCCCGCAGGGCAAAATGAGCAGTTCTTC. The V gene is TRBV9, the J gene TRBJ2-1, with D possibly being TRBD1 (5 bases). V was trimmed by 7 bases and J by 7 bases, leaving 18 bases between them. This CDR3 is built from 14 residues. The germline gives CDR1 SGDLS, CDR2 YYNGEE.

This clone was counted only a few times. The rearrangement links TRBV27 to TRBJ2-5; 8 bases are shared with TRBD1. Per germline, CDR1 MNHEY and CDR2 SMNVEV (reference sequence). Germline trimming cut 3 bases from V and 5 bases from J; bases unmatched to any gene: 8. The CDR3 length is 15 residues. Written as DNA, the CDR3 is TGTGCCAGCAGTTTGTTGGCAGGGGGCGTGGAGACCCAGTACTTC. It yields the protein CASSLLAGGVETQYF.

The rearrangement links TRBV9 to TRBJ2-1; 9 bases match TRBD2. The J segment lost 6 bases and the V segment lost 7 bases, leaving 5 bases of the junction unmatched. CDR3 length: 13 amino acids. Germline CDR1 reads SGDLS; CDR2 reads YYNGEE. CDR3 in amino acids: CASSAGGGNEQFF. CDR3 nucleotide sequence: TGTGCCAGCTCTGCGGGAGGGGGCAATGAGCAGTTCTTC. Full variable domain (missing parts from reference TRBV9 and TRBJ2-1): DSGVTQTPKHLITATGQRVTLRCSPRSGDLSVYWYQQSLDQGLQFLIQYYNGEERAKGNILERFSAQQFPDLHSELNLSSLELGDSALYFCASSAGGGNEQFFGPGTRLTVL.

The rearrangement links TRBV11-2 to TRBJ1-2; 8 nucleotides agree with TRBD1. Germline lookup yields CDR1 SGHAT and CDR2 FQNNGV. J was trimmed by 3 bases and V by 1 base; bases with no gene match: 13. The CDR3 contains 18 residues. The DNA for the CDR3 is TGTGCCAGCAGCTTAGCTCCGGGACAGGCCATCTTGGACTATGGCTACACCTTC. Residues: CASSLAPGQAILDYGYTF.

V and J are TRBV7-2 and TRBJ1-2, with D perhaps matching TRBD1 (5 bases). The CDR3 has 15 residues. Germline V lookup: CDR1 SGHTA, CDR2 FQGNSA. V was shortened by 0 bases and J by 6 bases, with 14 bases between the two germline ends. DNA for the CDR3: TGTGCCAGCAGCTTAGCGTGGGGCAGGGATCATGGCTACACCTTC. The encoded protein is CASSLAWGRDHGYTF. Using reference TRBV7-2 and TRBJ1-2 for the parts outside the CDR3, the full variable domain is GAGVSQSPSNKVTEKGKDVELRCDPISGHTALYWYRQSLGQGLEFLIYFQGNSAPDKSGLPSDRFSAERTGGSVSTLTIQRTQQEDSAVYLCASSLAWGRDHGYTFGSGTRLTVV.

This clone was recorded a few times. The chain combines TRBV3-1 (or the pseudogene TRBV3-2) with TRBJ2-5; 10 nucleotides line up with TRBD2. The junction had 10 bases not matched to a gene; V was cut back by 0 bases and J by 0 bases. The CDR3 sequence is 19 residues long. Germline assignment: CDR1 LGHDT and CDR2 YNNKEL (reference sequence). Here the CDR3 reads CASSQEGALAGDNQETQYF. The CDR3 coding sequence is TGTGCCAGCAGCCAAGAGGGGGCCCTAGCGGGGGATAACCAAGAGACCCAGTACTTC.

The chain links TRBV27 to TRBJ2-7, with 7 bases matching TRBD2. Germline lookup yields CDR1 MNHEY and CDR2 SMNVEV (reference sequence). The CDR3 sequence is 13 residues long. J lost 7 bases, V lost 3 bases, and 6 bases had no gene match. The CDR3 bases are TGTGCCAGCAGTTTGCGGGGGACTGGGGAGCAGTACTTC. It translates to CASSLRGTGEQYF.

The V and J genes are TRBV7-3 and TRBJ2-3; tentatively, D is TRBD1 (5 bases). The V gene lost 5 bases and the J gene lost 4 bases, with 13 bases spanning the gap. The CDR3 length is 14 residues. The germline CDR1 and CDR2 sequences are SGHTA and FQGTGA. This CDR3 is CASSPDNVADTQYF. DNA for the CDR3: TGTGCCAGCAGCCCGGACAATGTGGCAGATACGCAGTATTTT.

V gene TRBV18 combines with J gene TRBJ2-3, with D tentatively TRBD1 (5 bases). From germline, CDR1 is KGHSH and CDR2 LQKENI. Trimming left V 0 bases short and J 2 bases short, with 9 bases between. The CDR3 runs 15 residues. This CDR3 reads CASSPPVRATDTQYF. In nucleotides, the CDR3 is TGTGCCAGCTCACCACCGGTCAGGGCCACAGATACGCAGTATTTT. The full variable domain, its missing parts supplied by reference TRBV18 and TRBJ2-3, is NAGVMQNPRHLVRRRGQEARLRCSPMKGHSHVYWYRQLPEEGLKFMVYLQKENIIDESGMPKERFSAEFPKEGPSILRIQQVVRGDSAAYFCASSPPVRATDTQYFGPGTRLTVL.

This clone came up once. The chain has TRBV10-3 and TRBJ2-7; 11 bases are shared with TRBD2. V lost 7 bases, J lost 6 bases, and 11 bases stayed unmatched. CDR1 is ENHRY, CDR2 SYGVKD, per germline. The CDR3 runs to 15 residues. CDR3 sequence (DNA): TGTGCCATCAAGGATAGCGGGAGGGCCCAGGGCGAGCAGTACTTC. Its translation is CAIKDSGRAQGEQYF.

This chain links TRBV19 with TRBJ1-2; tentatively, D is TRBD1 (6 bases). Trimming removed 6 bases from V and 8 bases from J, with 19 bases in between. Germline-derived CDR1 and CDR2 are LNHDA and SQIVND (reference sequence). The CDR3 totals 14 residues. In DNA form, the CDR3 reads TGTGCCAGTAGCCGTGAGGGGATAGGGGGAGGCTACACCTTC. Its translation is CASSREGIGGGYTF.

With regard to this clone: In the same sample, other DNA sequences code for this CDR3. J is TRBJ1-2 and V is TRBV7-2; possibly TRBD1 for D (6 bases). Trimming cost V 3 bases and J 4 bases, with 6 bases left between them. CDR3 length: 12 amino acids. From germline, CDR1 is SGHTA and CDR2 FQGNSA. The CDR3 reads CASSLTGYGYTF. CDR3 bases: TGTGCCAGCAGCTTGACAGGCTATGGCTACACCTTC.

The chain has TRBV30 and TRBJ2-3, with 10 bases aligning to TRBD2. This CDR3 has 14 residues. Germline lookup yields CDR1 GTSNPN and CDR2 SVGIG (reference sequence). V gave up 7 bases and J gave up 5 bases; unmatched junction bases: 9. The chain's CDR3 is CASSASGSVDTQYF. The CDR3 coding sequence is TGTGCCTCGTCTGCTAGCGGGAGTGTAGATACGCAGTATTTT. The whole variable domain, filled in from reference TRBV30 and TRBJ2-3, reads SQTIHQWPATLVQPVGSPLSLECTVEGTSNPNLYWYRQAAGRGLQLLFYSVGIGQISSEVPQNLSASRPQDRQFILSSKKLLLSDSGFYLCASSASGSVDTQYFGPGTRLTVL.

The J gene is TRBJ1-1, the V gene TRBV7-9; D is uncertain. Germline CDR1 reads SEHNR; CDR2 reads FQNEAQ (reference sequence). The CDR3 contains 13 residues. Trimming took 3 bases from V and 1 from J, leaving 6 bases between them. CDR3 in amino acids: CASSFLWNTEAFF. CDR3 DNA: TGTGCCAGCAGCTTCCTCTGGAACACTGAAGCTTTCTTT.

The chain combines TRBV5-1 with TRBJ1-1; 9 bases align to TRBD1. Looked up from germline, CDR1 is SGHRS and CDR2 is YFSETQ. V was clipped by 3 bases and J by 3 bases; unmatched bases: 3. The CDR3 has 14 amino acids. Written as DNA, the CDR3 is TGCGCCAGCAGCTCCAGACAGGGGGACACTGAAGCTTTCTTT. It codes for CASSSRQGDTEAFF.